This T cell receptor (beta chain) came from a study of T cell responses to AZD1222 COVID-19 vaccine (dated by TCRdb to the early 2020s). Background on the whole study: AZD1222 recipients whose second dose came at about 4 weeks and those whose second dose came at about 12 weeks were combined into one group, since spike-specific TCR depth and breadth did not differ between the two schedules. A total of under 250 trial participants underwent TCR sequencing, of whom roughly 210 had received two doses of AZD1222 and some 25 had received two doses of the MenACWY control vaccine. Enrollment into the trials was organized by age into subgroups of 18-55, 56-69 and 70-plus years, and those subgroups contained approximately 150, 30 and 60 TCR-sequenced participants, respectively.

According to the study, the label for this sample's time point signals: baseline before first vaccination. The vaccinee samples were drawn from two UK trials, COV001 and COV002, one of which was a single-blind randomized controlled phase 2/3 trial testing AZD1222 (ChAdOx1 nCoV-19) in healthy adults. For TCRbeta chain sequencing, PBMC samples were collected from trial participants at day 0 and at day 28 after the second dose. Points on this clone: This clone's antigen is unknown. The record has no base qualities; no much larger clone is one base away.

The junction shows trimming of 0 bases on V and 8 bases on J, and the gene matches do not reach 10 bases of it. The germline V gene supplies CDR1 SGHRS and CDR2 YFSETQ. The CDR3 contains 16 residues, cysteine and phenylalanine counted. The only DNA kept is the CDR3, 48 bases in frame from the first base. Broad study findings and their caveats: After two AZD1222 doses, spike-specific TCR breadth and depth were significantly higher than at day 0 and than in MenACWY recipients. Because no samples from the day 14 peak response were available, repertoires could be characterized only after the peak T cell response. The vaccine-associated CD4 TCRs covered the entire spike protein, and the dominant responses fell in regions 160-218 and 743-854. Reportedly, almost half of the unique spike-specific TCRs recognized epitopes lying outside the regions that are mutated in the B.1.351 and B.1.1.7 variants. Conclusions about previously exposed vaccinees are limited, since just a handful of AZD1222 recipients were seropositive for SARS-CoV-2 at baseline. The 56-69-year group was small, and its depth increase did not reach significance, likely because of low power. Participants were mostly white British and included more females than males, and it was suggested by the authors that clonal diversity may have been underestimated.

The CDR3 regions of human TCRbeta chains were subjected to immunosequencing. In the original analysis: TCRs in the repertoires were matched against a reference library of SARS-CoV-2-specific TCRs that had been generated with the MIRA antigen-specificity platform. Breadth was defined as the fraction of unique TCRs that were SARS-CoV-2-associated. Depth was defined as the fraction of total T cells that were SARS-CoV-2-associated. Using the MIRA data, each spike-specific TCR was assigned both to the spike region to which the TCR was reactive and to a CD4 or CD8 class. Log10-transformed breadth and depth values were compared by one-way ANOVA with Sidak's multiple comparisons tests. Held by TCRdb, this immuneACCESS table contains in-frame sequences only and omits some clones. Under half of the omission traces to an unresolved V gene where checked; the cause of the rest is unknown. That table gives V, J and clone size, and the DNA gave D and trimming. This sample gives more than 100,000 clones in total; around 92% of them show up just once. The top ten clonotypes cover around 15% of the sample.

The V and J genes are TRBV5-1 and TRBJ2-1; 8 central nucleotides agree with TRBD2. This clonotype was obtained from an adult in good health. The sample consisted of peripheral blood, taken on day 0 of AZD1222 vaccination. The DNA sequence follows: TGCGCCAGCAGCTTGGAGGGGAGCGGGAGTTGGGATGAGCAGTTCTTC. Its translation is CASSLEGSGSWDEQFF.